The 14 T cell receptor beta chains in this list originate from one sample, sequenced in a study of T cell responses to AZD1222 COVID-19 vaccine. TCRdb's copy holds only in-frame clones and misses some; the assay was immunoSEQ multiplex PCR. The sample consists of about 120,000 clones, around 89% of them appearing once. Sequenced here: peripheral blood, sampled on day 0 of AZD1222 vaccination. These receptors all stem from an adult in good health.

The chain joins TRBV28 to TRBJ1-1; TRBD1 matches 11 bases. Trimming took 7 bases from V and 2 from J; bases not matched to a gene: 6. Germline V CDR1 and CDR2: MDHEN, SYDVKM. The CDR3 length is 15 residues. This CDR3 is CASTGQGAGNTEAFF. The CDR3 DNA reads as TGTGCCAGCACCGGACAGGGGGCAGGAAACACTGAAGCTTTCTTT.

V gene TRBV4-3 combines with J gene TRBJ1-1; D not resolved. This CDR3 comprises 13 residues. Trimming removed 1 base from V and 1 base from J, with 4 bases in between. The germline gives CDR1 LGHNA, CDR2 YSLEER. This CDR3 reads CASSQGQNTEAFF. CDR3 DNA sequence: TGCGCCAGCAGCCAAGGACAGAACACTGAAGCTTTCTTT.

This clone has just one count. The chain joins TRBV14 to TRBJ2-1; 7 nucleotides match TRBD2. The CDR3 runs 15 residues. V was pared by 4 bases and J by 4 bases, with 7 bases of the junction left unmatched. Germline-derived CDR1 and CDR2 are SGHDN and FVKESK. In DNA form, the CDR3 reads TGTGCCAGCAGCCCCGCGGGACTACCTTACAATGAGCAGTTCTTC. Encoded protein: CASSPAGLPYNEQFF.

V is TRBV11-2 and J is TRBJ2-3; D unresolved. The CDR3 is 15 amino acids. Trimming removed 2 bases from V and 2 bases from J, with 11 bases in between. Germline CDR1 and CDR2: SGHAT and FQNNGV. The chain's CDR3 is CASSLIAQVTDTQYF. CDR3 DNA sequence: TGTGCCAGCAGCTTAATTGCGCAAGTCACAGATACGCAGTATTTT. The variable domain in full, with the rest retrieved from reference TRBV11-2 and TRBJ2-3, is EAGVAQSPRYKIIEKRQSVAFWCNPISGHATLYWYQQILGQGPKLLIQFQNNGVVDDSQLPKDRFSAERLKGVDSTLKIQPAKLEDSAVYLCASSLIAQVTDTQYFGPGTRLTVL.

The chain carries TRBV7-6 and TRBJ1-2; 7 positions agree with TRBD1. V was clipped by 5 bases and J by 3 bases; unmatched bases: 6. The CDR3 sequence is 14 residues long. CDR1 and CDR2 (germline): SGHVS, FNYEAQ. The CDR3: CASSPPQGHYGYTF. The CDR3 DNA follows: TGTGCCAGCAGCCCTCCACAGGGGCACTATGGCTACACCTTC.

As regards this clone: At one end the junction does not follow the germline gene, possibly because of a read error. The chain carries TRBV7-6 and TRBJ1-1, with D maybe TRBD1 (5 bases). This CDR3 has 11 amino acids. Germline lookup yields CDR1 SGHVS and CDR2 FNYEAQ. CDR3 sequence reads: CASSGGGDAKF. CDR3 bases: TGTGCCAGCAGCGGGGGAGGGGACGCCAAGTTT.

V usage is TRBV4-1 and J usage is TRBJ1-4; D remains ambiguous. CDR1 is MGHRA, CDR2 YSYEKL, per germline. This CDR3 spans 15 amino acids. Trimming shortened V by 1 base and J by 3 bases, and 9 bases separated the two germline ends. This CDR3 reads CASSQVQGSNEKLFF. CDR3 coding DNA: TGCGCCAGCAGCCAAGTCCAAGGGTCTAATGAAAAACTGTTTTTT.

The gene calls are TRBV5-1 and TRBJ1-4; 8 bases line up with TRBD1. With V trimmed by 4 bases and J by 7 bases, 6 bases remained unmatched. The CDR3 has 14 amino acids. Germline V lookup: CDR1 SGHRS, CDR2 YFSETQ. In nucleotides, the CDR3 is TGCGCCAGCAGCAAAGGACAGGGAGGTGAAAAACTGTTTTTT. Its translation is CASSKGQGGEKLFF.

The genes are TRBV5-1 and TRBJ2-5, with 7 bases fitting TRBD2. This CDR3 spans 15 amino acids. The junction had 10 bases not matched to a gene; V was cut back by 4 bases and J by 4 bases. CDR1 SGHRS and CDR2 YFSETQ come from the germline V gene. CDR3 DNA: TGCGCCAGCAGCCAGGACGGAGGGAGGGGAGAGACCCAGTACTTC. Encoded protein: CASSQDGGRGETQYF.

This clone was seen just once. The gene calls are TRBV10-3 and TRBJ2-5, with TRBD2 identical over 8 bases. Trimming cost V 6 bases and J 5 bases; bases outside gene matches: 11. The CDR3 sequence is 15 residues long. CDR1 is ENHRY and CDR2 is SYGVKD in the germline V gene. The CDR3 DNA sequence: TGTGCCATCAGGGAAACAGCGGGGGACCTGGAGACCCAGTACTTC. It translates to CAIRETAGDLETQYF.

The chain uses TRBV7-2 and TRBJ1-1, with D possibly TRBD1 on 5 matching bases. The CDR3 is 15 amino acids. The germline V and J ends were trimmed by 1 base and 0 bases, with 9 bases remaining between them. Germline CDR1 is SGHTA and CDR2 is FQGNSA. The CDR3 coding sequence is TGTGCCAGCAGCTTAGAGGGGACGGTGAACACTGAAGCTTTCTTT. Translated, it gives CASSLEGTVNTEAFF. The variable domain in full, completed from reference TRBV7-2 and TRBJ1-1, reads GAGVSQSPSNKVTEKGKDVELRCDPISGHTALYWYRQSLGQGLEFLIYFQGNSAPDKSGLPSDRFSAERTGGSVSTLTIQRTQQEDSAVYLCASSLEGTVNTEAFFGQGTRLTVV.

The genes are TRBV7-2 and TRBJ1-3; possibly TRBD1 for D (5 bases). The germline V gene has CDR1 SGHTA and CDR2 FQGNSA. This CDR3 comprises 18 residues. Trimming took 1 base from V and 2 from J, leaving 18 bases between them. The CDR3 nucleotides are TGTGCCAGCAGCTTAGTGGGACTTTCCCCCCTCGCTGGAAACACCATATATTTT. Protein: CASSLVGLSPLAGNTIYF.

Regarding this clone: This CDR3 is also generated by other DNA sequences in the sample. The gene calls are TRBV4-3 and TRBJ1-2; D possibly corresponds to TRBD1 (5 bases). Trimming shortened V by 0 bases and J by 2 bases, and 10 bases separated the two germline ends. Germline V gives CDR1 LGHNA, CDR2 YSLEER. The CDR3 loop spans 15 amino acids. Written as DNA, the CDR3 is TGCGCCAGCAGCCAAGACGTGGGGGGAAACTATGGCTACACCTTC. Amino acids: CASSQDVGGNYGYTF.

The J gene is TRBJ2-3, the V gene TRBV7-2; 7 nucleotides match TRBD2. After removal of 8 bases from V and 8 bases from J, the junction contained 13 bases not matched to a gene. The CDR3 covers 14 residues. Germline V gives CDR1 SGHTA, CDR2 FQGNSA. DNA for the CDR3: TGTGCCAGCGGCGGGGGTACGGGGCGGGGTACGCAGTATTTT. This encodes CASGGGTGRGTQYF.